This T cell receptor (beta chain) was sequenced in a study of blood T cell repertoires in COVID-19. Profiling relied on immunoSEQ multiplex PCR, and the TCRdb table lists in-frame clones only, not all of them. In the table there are 63,000 or so clones, around nine tenths of which are singletons. The CDR3 consists of 13 residues. Looked up from germline, CDR1 is KGHDR and CDR2 is SFDVKD. Trimming pared 8 bases from V and 1 base from J, leaving 11 bases between. The material sequenced was peripheral blood. V and J are TRBV24-1 and TRBJ2-7, with D perhaps TRBD1 (5 bases). The sequence was collected from a human donor in a cohort sampled during active COVID-19. The CDR3 reads CATIGVESYEQYV. In nucleotides, the CDR3 is TGTGCCACCATAGGGGTAGAATCCTACGAGCAGTACGTC.